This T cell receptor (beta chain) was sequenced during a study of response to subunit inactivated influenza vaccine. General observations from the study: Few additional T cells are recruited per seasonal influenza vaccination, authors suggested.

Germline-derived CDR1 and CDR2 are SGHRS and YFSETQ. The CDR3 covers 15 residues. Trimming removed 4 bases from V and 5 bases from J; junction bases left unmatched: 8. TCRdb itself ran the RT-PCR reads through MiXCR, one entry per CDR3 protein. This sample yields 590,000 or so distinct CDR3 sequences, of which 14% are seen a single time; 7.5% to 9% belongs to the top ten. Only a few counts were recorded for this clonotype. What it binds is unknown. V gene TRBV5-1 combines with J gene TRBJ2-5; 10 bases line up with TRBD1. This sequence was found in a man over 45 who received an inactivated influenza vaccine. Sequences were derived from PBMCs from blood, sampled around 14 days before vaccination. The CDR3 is CASSITGTGVETQYF. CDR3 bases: TGCGCCAGCAGCATAACGGGGACAGGGGTCGAGACCCAGTACTTC.